This T cell receptor (beta chain) stems from a study of blood T cell repertoires in COVID-19. About the study: Sites in the United States, Italy and Spain provided acute and convalescent COVID-19 samples.

V lost 5 bases to trimming and J lost 1 base, with 9 bases between them. Germline CDR1 LNHDA, CDR2 SQIVND (reference sequence). CDR3 size: 13 residues. Per the original data handling: Counts of nucleated cells, estimated from reference gene primer amplification, were obtained. TCRdb's table, derived via immunoSEQ multiplex PCR, lists solely in-frame clones and lacks some. Clonal size and the V and J genes are those of that table, whereas D and trimming came from the DNA. Of 200,000 to 300,000 clones detected, about 93% appear once; the ten largest clones hold over 0.8%. This clonotype was sampled from a young man with COVID-19, enrolled during active disease. The material sequenced was peripheral blood. This chain uses TRBV19 with TRBJ2-7; D remains unclear. The CDR3 protein is CASSVSGSYEQYF. CDR3 sequence (DNA): TGTGCCAGTAGTGTCTCAGGTTCCTACGAGCAGTACTTC.